This T cell receptor (beta chain) was obtained from a study of shared clonotypes between healthy human individuals. This table comes from immunoSEQ multiplex PCR, and its TCRdb copy is limited to in-frame clones, with some not included. Seen here are under 2,500,000 clones, approximately 96% observed once, and the top ten hold roughly 0.13%. Per the germline V gene, CDR1 is SNHLY and CDR2 is FYNNEI. V was cut by 1 base and J by 7 bases, with 14 bases left in between. The CDR3 is 15 amino acids. The sequenced sample consisted of naive CD4+ T cells sorted from blood. Sample subset: CD45RA+ positively selected. The chain employs TRBV2 and TRBJ1-5; TRBD1 might be the D (6 bases). The receptor was derived from a man younger than 30 in good health. CDR3 amino acids: CASSEEGRGQQPQHF. The DNA for the CDR3 is TGTGCCAGCAGTGAAGAGGGCAGGGGTCAACAGCCCCAGCATTTT.